This TCR beta chain was documented in a study of stem cell transplantation in POMP-related autoinflammatory disease. About the study: Before transplant: CD4+ naive skewing, low CD8+ proportions, reduced cytokine secretion. General observations from the study: In PRAID patients, the number of distinct TRB V-J gene pairings was restricted. In patients with PRAID, every analyzed T-cell subset tended to show lower diversity and higher clonality.

Data came from immunoSEQ multiplex PCR; TCRdb stores just in-frame clones and leaves some out. The data hold some 11,000 clones, with around 90% observed a single time. This CDR3 spans 12 amino acids. CDR1 is SGHDT and CDR2 is YYEEEE in the germline V gene. Trimming pared 2 bases from V and 5 bases from J, leaving 5 bases between. As for this clone: The target antigen is unknown.

PRAID combined immunodeficiency and autoinflammation. This material consisted of CD8+ T cells from PBMCs, taken before stem cell transplantation. The receptor was derived from a human donor with POMP-related autoinflammation and immune dysregulation (PRAID). The chain is built from TRBV5-6 and TRBJ2-1; tentatively, D is TRBD2 (5 bases). The CDR3 sequence is CASSFGNNEQFF. The CDR3 DNA reads as TGTGCCAGCAGCTTCGGGAACAATGAGCAGTTCTTC.